These 9 T cell receptor beta chains were sequenced from one sample in a study of CD8 T cells in ankylosing spondylitis listed by TCRdb under 2017. The protocol used for the library was 5' RACE. The sample was run on an Illumina HiSeq 2500. In-frame beta chains were kept once TCRdb had trimmed the public reads at Q25 with fastp and called clones with MiXCR. Each entry is one CDR3 protein sequence, shown with its most common DNA and genes. The table for this sample lists fewer than 250,000 distinct CDR3 sequences; under 12% of them were counted only once. In total, the top ten clones hold about a fifth of the sample. The material sequenced was blood, either unsorted or a sorted T cell fraction (not recorded which). All receptors come from a male donor with ankylosing spondylitis or in good health (not recorded which).

The chain has TRBV7-2 and TRBJ2-5, with D perhaps TRBD2 (7 bases). Germline CDR1 is SGHTA and CDR2 is FQGNSA. V was pared by 7 bases and J by 4 bases, with 16 bases between. The CDR3 spans 14 residues. CDR3 bases: TGTGCCAGCACCATATTAGGGGGGGTAGAGACCCAGTACTTC. Residues: CASTILGGVETQYF. The whole variable domain, remainder taken from reference TRBV7-2 and TRBJ2-5, is GAGVSQSPSNKVTEKGKDVELRCDPISGHTALYWYRQSLGQGLEFLIYFQGNSAPDKSGLPSDRFSAERTGGSVSTLTIQRTQQEDSAVYLCASTILGGVETQYFGPGTRLLVL.

A few counts support this clonotype. The chain has TRBV5-1 and TRBJ2-1; D might be TRBD1 or TRBD2, each matching 5 bases. Looked up from germline, CDR1 is SGHRS and CDR2 is YFSETQ. V lost 2 bases and J 0 bases, leaving 6 bases between the germline ends. The CDR3 consists of 14 residues. The CDR3 DNA follows: TGCGCCAGCAGCTTCGGGACCTCCTACAATGAGCAGTTCTTC. Amino acids: CASSFGTSYNEQFF.

In its sample, this clonotype was seen a few times. This rearrangement joins TRBV6-1 to TRBJ2-3; D is unresolved. Trimming pared 5 bases from V and 9 bases from J, leaving 15 bases between. Germline assignment: CDR1 MNHNS and CDR2 SASEGT. The CDR3 runs to 13 residues. The CDR3 DNA follows: TGTGCCAGCAGTCCCCGGCCCGGAAGGACGCAGTATTTT. Amino acids: CASSPRPGRTQYF.

The sample holds many counts of this clonotype. V usage is TRBV5-1 and J usage is TRBJ2-5; 8 nucleotides line up with TRBD1. The junction had 7 bases not matched to a gene; V was cut back by 0 bases and J by 6 bases. The CDR3 totals 15 residues. CDR1 and CDR2 (germline): SGHRS, YFSETQ. The CDR3 here is CASSLGTGFTKTQYF. The CDR3 DNA sequence: TGCGCCAGCAGCTTGGGGACAGGGTTCACGAAGACCCAGTACTTC.

The table lists this clonotype with many counts. The chain recombines TRBV5-1 with TRBJ2-1, with D possibly matching TRBD2 (6 bases). Germline V gene lookup returns CDR1 SGHRS and CDR2 YFSETQ. The CDR3 extends over 14 amino acids. Trimming took 0 bases from V and 2 from J, leaving 6 bases between them. In nucleotides, the CDR3 is TGCGCCAGCAGCTTGGGACTAGCCTACAATGAGCAGTTCTTC. Translation gives CASSLGLAYNEQFF.

This clonotype was counted ten times or more. This chain joins TRBV12-3 or TRBV12-4 and TRBJ1-4; D is unclear. Trimming pared 3 bases from V and 4 bases from J, leaving 9 bases between. The CDR3 runs 14 residues. In nucleotides, the CDR3 is TGTGCCAGCAGTTTTGGGATCTATAATGAAAAACTGTTTTTT. Translating gives CASSFGIYNEKLFF.

This clonotype has at least ten counts. The chain recombines TRBV28 with TRBJ2-7; possibly TRBD2 for D (5 bases). V lost 8 bases and J 6 bases, leaving 14 bases between the germline ends. The CDR3 loop spans 12 amino acids. Per the germline V gene, CDR1 is MDHEN and CDR2 is SYDVKM. CDR3 DNA sequence: TGTGCCAGCGAGTCCGGGAACTTCGAGCAGTACTTC. It encodes CASESGNFEQYF. The variable domain in full, with the rest retrieved from reference TRBV28 and TRBJ2-7, is DVKVTQSSRYLVKRTGEKVFLECVQDMDHENMFWYRQDPGLGLRLIYFSYDVKMKEKGDIPEGYSVSREKKERFSLILESASTNQTSMYLCASESGNFEQYFGPGTRLTVT.

J is TRBJ2-2 and V is TRBV12-3 or TRBV12-4; D is uncertain. The CDR3 runs 14 residues. Trimming left V 3 bases short and J 5 bases short, with 10 bases between. The DNA for the CDR3 is TGTGCCAGCAGTTTTCAAGGTGGTACCGGGGAGCTGTTTTTT. This translates into CASSFQGGTGELFF.

The genes are TRBV29-1 and TRBJ1-5; D may be TRBD1 (5 bases). This CDR3 contains 14 residues. Germline CDR1 reads SQVTM; CDR2 reads ANQGSEA. Trimming left V 4 bases short and J 5 bases short, with 15 bases between. The CDR3 DNA reads as TGCAGCGTTGCGGGGGTCCTAGGGGATCAGCCCCAGCATTTT. Amino acid sequence: CSVAGVLGDQPQHF.